This T cell receptor beta chain was documented in a study of shared T cell receptors in the human thymus. Using immunoSEQ multiplex PCR, the repertoire was profiled, and TCRdb retains in-frame clones only, with some absent. The repertoire includes over 650,000 clones, approximately 87% of them detected once, and 0.0094% sits in the top ten. Germline V lookup: CDR1 SGHTA, CDR2 FQGNSA. The V end lost 0 bases, the J end lost 5 bases, and 31 bases lay between the germline ends. This CDR3 has 22 residues. The same data also went into a second study, on human thymus T cells.

Source material: thymocytes. This chain connects TRBV7-2 to TRBJ2-2; D might be TRBD1 (7 bases). This clonotype was obtained from a boy younger than two with a congenital heart defect. The CDR3 loop reads CASSLAPSTHRTGLFRTGELFF. As DNA, the CDR3 is TGTGCCAGCAGCTTAGCTCCCTCGACCCACCGGACAGGACTATTCAGGACCGGGGAGCTGTTTTTT. The variable domain in full, completed from reference TRBV7-2 and TRBJ2-2, reads GAGVSQSPSNKVTEKGKDVELRCDPISGHTALYWYRQSLGQGLEFLIYFQGNSAPDKSGLPSDRFSAERTGGSVSTLTIQRTQQEDSAVYLCASSLAPSTHRTGLFRTGELFFGEGSRLTVL.